This T cell receptor beta chain is drawn from a study of long-term antiretroviral therapy in people with HIV. The study's findings and limits: The study found that diversity rose after ART but stayed below transplant donor controls.

Running of the v3.0 immunoSEQ assay took place at survey level. Target depth was about 35,000-50,000 T-cell genomes per sample. Sequenced by immunoSEQ multiplex PCR; TCRdb stores in-frame clones only, minus some. The sample has approximately 8,800 clones, 75% to 80% seen once; the top ten hold around 25%. Each donor provided at least one pre-ART PBMC sample and at least two post-ART PBMC samples. Germline CDR1 is SGHVS and CDR2 is FNYEAQ. The CDR3 spans 17 residues. V gave up 6 bases and J gave up 4 bases; unmatched junction bases: 11. Note on this clone: Its specificity is not known.

This receptor was taken from a man aged 40-49 years with HIV. V gene TRBV7-6 combines with J gene TRBJ2-6; 8 nucleotides agree with TRBD1. The sample consisted of unsorted PBMCs, taken 0.6 years before starting antiretroviral therapy. The chain's CDR3 is CASSPGTGLPGANVLTF. The DNA of the CDR3 is TGTGCCAGCAGTCCCGGGACAGGCTTGCCCGGGGCCAACGTCCTGACTTTC. Variable domain in full (rest from reference TRBV7-6 and TRBJ2-6): GAGVSQSPRYKVTKRGQDVALRCDPISGHVSLYWYRQALGQGPEFLTYFNYEAQQDKSGLPNDRFSAERPEGSISTLTIQRTEQRDSAMYRCASSPGTGLPGANVLTFGAGSRLTVL.